This record covers a single T cell receptor (beta chain). The entry originates in a study of blood T cell repertoires in COVID-19. Across the whole study: COVID-19 samples, acute and convalescent, were from the United States, Italy and Spain.

The protocol was immunoSEQ multiplex PCR, while the TCRdb copy is restricted to in-frame clones and leaves out a portion. The table shows roughly 180,000 clones, with about 88% occurring only once. The source of this sequence is a woman in her twenties or thirties with active or convalescent COVID-19. Input material: peripheral blood.

This chain's CDR3 is CASSEGQGGTGELFF. The CDR3, as DNA: TGTGCCAGCAGTGAAGGACAGGGGGGCACCGGGGAGCTGTTTTTT. The chain carries TRBV6-1 and TRBJ2-2; 9 nucleotides line up with TRBD1. V was clipped by 1 base and J by 4 bases; unmatched bases: 1. Germline V lookup: CDR1 MNHNS, CDR2 SASEGT. CDR3 size: 15 residues.